These T cell receptor beta chains were read from a single sample in a study of T cells after posttransplantation cyclophosphamide. Only in-frame clones appear in the TCRdb table, and some are missing; sequencing was by immunoSEQ multiplex PCR. Counted here are tens of thousands of clones, approximately 98% occurring once; the ten biggest clones make up roughly 0.13%. Sequencing was carried out using naive CD4+ T cells sorted from PBMCs. The origin of the receptors is a man aged 45-65 years in good health, CMV-negative, and a related stem cell transplant donor. CDR3s include the opening cysteine and the closing phenylalanine or tryptophan.

CDR3 length	V gene	CDR3 protein
14	TRBV18	CASSPLGGAYEQYF
14	TRBV7-9	CASSDRGSTGELFF
15	TRBV9	CASSGRDRGNEKLFF
15	TRBV2	CASSRSGAAYNEQFF
14	TRBV28	CASSWDRVQETQYF
14	TRBV5-1	CASSSPSRSYEQYF
16	TRBV5-4	CASSQKAGGTIETQYF
19	TRBV11-2	CASSPWGLGAGGSLNEQFF
15	TRBV19	CASSPPDRVFTEAFF
14	TRBV5-1	CASSLDRANTEAFF
11	TRBV10-3	CATSSRDTQYF
14	TRBV18	CASSPAGQDQPQHF
11	TRBV10-3	CASTSSYEQYF
12	TRBV10-3	CASQEGPGTQYF
15	TRBV6-5	CASRGFSGSYTEAFF
17	TRBV4-2	CASSQEGTSGVYNEQFF
14	TRBV7-2	CASSSSPGYTEAFF
12	TRBV7-9	CASSSPGETQYF
15	TRBV11-3	CASSLGQGSNSPLHF
15	TRBV7-7	CASSFGLAVGETQYF
13	TRBV7-9	CASSPPSGETQYF
14	TRBV6-1	CASSGTAGADTQYF
14	TRBV7-3	CASSPWRDPDTQYF
14	TRBV6-5	CASSYGGNSYEQYF
17	TRBV19	CASSTRRGGAGYNEQFF
13	TRBV2	CASSIDRDSGYTF